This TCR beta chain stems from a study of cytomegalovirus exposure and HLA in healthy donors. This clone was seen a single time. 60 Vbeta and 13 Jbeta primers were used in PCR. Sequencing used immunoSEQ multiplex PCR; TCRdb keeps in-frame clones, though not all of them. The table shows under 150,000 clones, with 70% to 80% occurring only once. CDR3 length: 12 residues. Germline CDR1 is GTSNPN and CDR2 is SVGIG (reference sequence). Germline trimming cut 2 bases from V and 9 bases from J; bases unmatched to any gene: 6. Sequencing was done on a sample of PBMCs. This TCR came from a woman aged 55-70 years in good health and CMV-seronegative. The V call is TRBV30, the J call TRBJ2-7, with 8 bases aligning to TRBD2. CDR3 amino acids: CAWSYLAGGQYF. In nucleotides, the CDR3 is TGTGCCTGGAGTTATTTGGCGGGGGGGCAGTACTTC.